Listed below are T cell receptor beta chains from one sample, sequenced in a study of blood T cell repertoires in COVID-19. Measured with immunoSEQ multiplex PCR; TCRdb has only the in-frame clones, and not every one. The sample includes approximately 85,000 clones, approximately 75% of them seen just once. Sequencing used peripheral blood. The source is a human donor in a cohort sampled during active COVID-19. CDR3s include the opening cysteine and the closing phenylalanine or tryptophan. Fields, in order: V gene, J gene, clone size, D gene, CDR3 DNA, CDR3 protein. A D gene is named only where the DNA matches it firmly. Size is omitted from some rows. Given values are once, few, many or a class for expanded clones.

v_gene: TRBV18; j_gene: TRBJ1-2; abundance: -; d_gene: -; CDR3nt: TGTGCCAGCTCACCCCGGGTTTTGGATGGCTACACCTTC; CDR3aa: CASSPRVLDGYTF
v_gene: TRBV7-6; j_gene: TRBJ2-1; abundance: -; d_gene: TRBD2; CDR3nt: TGTGCCAGCAGCTCCTTTCCACTAGCGGCATCCTACAATGAGCAGTTCTTC; CDR3aa: CASSSFPLAASYNEQFF
v_gene: TRBV19; j_gene: TRBJ2-1; abundance: -; d_gene: TRBD2; CDR3nt: TGTGCCAGTAGTATAGTCCCAGCGGGGAGCTCCTACAATGAGCAGTTCTTC; CDR3aa: CASSIVPAGSSYNEQFF
v_gene: TRBV27; j_gene: TRBJ1-1; abundance: few; d_gene: TRBD1; CDR3nt: TGTGCCAGCAGTTTAGGGACAGGGATCACAGCTTTCTTT; CDR3aa: CASSLGTGITAFF
v_gene: TRBV5-6; j_gene: TRBJ2-7; abundance: -; d_gene: -; CDR3nt: TGTGCCAGCAGCTTGTCCGGTGTGAGCTACGAGCAGTACTTC; CDR3aa: CASSLSGVSYEQYF
v_gene: TRBV18; j_gene: TRBJ2-3; abundance: -; d_gene: -; CDR3nt: TGTGCCAGCTCACCAACTACCAAGGCAGATACGCAGTATTTT; CDR3aa: CASSPTTKADTQYF
v_gene: TRBV18; j_gene: TRBJ1-1; abundance: -; d_gene: -; CDR3nt: TGTGCCAGCTCAAATCGAGGAGGGCTGAACACTGAAGCTTTCTTT; CDR3aa: CASSNRGGLNTEAFF
v_gene: TRBV2; j_gene: TRBJ1-2; abundance: few; d_gene: TRBD1; CDR3nt: TGTGCCAGCAGCCGGCTGGCGGGGACAGGGACGGTTGGCTACACCTTC; CDR3aa: CASSRLAGTGTVGYTF
v_gene: TRBV4-1; j_gene: TRBJ2-3; abundance: -; d_gene: TRBD2; CDR3nt: TGCGCCAGCAGCCTCTTCTGGGGGGGGTCTAGCACAGATACGCAGTATTTT; CDR3aa: CASSLFWGGSSTDTQYF
v_gene: TRBV28; j_gene: TRBJ1-1; abundance: few; d_gene: -; CDR3nt: TGTGCCAGCACCAGGACCGGGACACCTCCTGAAGCTTTCTTT; CDR3aa: CASTRTGTPPEAFF
v_gene: TRBV11-2; j_gene: TRBJ2-4; abundance: -; d_gene: -; CDR3nt: TGTGCCAGCAGATTTGCGGGGACAGCCAAAAACATTCAGTACTTC; CDR3aa: CASRFAGTAKNIQYF
v_gene: TRBV2; j_gene: TRBJ2-7; abundance: -; d_gene: -; CDR3nt: TGTGCCAGCAGTGAAGCGCTTGGAGACCGTAAGGAGTACGAGCAGTACTTC; CDR3aa: CASSEALGDRKEYEQYF
v_gene: TRBV6-2/TRBV6-3; j_gene: TRBJ2-3; abundance: -; d_gene: -; CDR3nt: TGTGCCAGCAGTCCCCAGGGGATTAGCACAGATACGCAGTATTTT; CDR3aa: CASSPQGISTDTQYF
v_gene: TRBV9; j_gene: TRBJ1-3; abundance: -; d_gene: -; CDR3nt: TGTGCCAGCAGCGAGGCGGGACGCTCTGGAAACACCATATATTTT; CDR3aa: CASSEAGRSGNTIYF
v_gene: TRBV5-1; j_gene: TRBJ1-1; abundance: -; d_gene: TRBD1; CDR3nt: TGCGCCAGCAGCTTCGGACAGGGGAGCATGAACACTGAAGCTTTCTTT; CDR3aa: CASSFGQGSMNTEAFF
v_gene: TRBV15; j_gene: TRBJ1-3; abundance: -; d_gene: TRBD1; CDR3nt: TGTGCCACCAGCAGAGGCCTCCGGACAGGGGTCACTGGAAACACCATATATTTT; CDR3aa: CATSRGLRTGVTGNTIYF
v_gene: TRBV27; j_gene: TRBJ1-5; abundance: -; d_gene: -; CDR3nt: TGTGCCAGCAGTTTAAAGGCGGGGGCTAGCAATCAGCCCCAGCATTTT; CDR3aa: CASSLKAGASNQPQHF